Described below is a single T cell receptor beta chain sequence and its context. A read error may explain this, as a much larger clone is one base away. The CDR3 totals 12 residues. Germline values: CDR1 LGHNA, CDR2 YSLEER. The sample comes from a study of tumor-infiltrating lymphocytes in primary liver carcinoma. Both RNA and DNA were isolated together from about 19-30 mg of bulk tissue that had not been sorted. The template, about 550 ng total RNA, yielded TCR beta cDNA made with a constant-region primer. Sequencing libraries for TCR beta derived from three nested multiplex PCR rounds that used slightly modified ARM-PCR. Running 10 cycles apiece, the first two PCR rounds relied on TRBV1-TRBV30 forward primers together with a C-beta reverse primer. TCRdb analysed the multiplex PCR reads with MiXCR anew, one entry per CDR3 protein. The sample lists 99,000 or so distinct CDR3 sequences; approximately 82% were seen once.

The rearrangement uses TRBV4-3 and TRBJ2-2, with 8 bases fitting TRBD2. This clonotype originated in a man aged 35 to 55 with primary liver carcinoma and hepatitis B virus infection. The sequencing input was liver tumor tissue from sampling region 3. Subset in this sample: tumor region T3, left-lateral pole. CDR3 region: CASSQAGGGLFF. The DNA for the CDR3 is TGCGCCAGCAGCCAAGCCGGGGGGGGGCTGTTTTTT.